What follows are 8 T cell receptor beta chains derived from one specimen sequenced in a study of T cells in Graves' hyperthyroidism and ophthalmopathy. Amplification of TCR beta CDR3 regions used RNA as the template. The HTBI primer set drove a first-round RT-PCR of the TCR CDR3. TCRdb passed the multiplex PCR reads through MiXCR, listing each CDR3 protein once. The repertoire holds some 440,000 distinct CDR3 sequences, with 15% to 19% as singletons. Sequenced: blood. These receptors were obtained from a woman between 18 and 30 years old with Graves' hyperthyroidism.

This clonotype was picked up many times. The genes are TRBV7-6 and TRBJ2-1, with TRBD2 matching 8 bases. J gave up 5 bases and V 1 base, and 4 bases lay outside the gene matches. The CDR3 length is 15 residues. Germline V CDR1 and CDR2: SGHVS, FNYEAQ. The CDR3 region is CASSLEAGANNEQFF. The CDR3 DNA is TGTGCCAGCAGCTTAGAAGCGGGAGCCAACAATGAGCAGTTCTTC.

This clonotype was recorded at least ten times. CDR3 sequence reads: CASSLLPGPTDYGYTF. The CDR3 DNA sequence: TGTGCCAGCAGTTTATTACCGGGGCCCACGGACTATGGCTACACCTTC. The chain employs TRBV27 and TRBJ1-2; the D gene is possibly TRBD1 (5 bases). The V gene lost 1 base and the J gene lost 3 bases, with 15 bases spanning the gap. The CDR3 totals 16 residues. Per germline, CDR1 MNHEY and CDR2 SMNVEV (reference sequence).

About this clonotype itself: Since a much larger clone is just one base distant, this may be a read error. The chain has TRBV12-3 or TRBV12-4 and TRBJ2-7; D gene uncertain. Deletions cut 1 base from V and 4 bases from J, with 14 bases between. The CDR3 runs 15 residues. CDR3 sequence reads: CASSLGQVTLYEQYF. In nucleotides, the CDR3 is TGTGCCAGCAGTTTAGGGCAGGTGACCCTTTACGAGCAGTACTTC.

Only a few counts were recorded for this clonotype. J is TRBJ2-3 and V is TRBV11-3; D is possibly TRBD2 (6 bases). The germline V and J ends were trimmed by 4 bases and 0 bases, with 17 bases remaining between them. The CDR3 covers 17 residues. Germline V gene lookup returns CDR1 SGHNT and CDR2 YENEEA. The CDR3 is CASSSWVGSTSTDTQYF. CDR3 bases: TGTGCCAGCAGCTCGTGGGTCGGGAGTACTAGCACAGATACGCAGTATTTT.

The chain uses TRBV5-4 and TRBJ2-7, with TRBD2 matching over 10 bases. The V and J ends lost 4 bases and 2 bases, in that order; junction bases with no gene match: 6. The V gene's germline CDR1 is SGHNT and CDR2 YYREEE (reference sequence). The CDR3 consists of 15 residues. CDR3 residues: CASSMGLAFTYEQYF. CDR3 nucleotides: TGTGCCAGCAGCATGGGACTAGCGTTCACCTACGAGCAGTACTTC. Drawing the rest from reference TRBV5-4 and TRBJ2-7, the complete variable domain is ETGVTQSPTHLIKTRGQQVTLRCSSQSGHNTVSWYQQALGQGPQFIFQYYREEENGRGNFPPRFSGLQFPNYSSELNVNALELDDSALYLCASSMGLAFTYEQYFGPGTRLTVT.

With regard to this clonotype: A junction boundary mismatches the germline segment, possibly from a read error. This chain connects TRBV7-9 to TRBJ1-2; no definite D call. Germline-derived CDR1 and CDR2 are SEHNR and FQNEAQ (reference sequence). This CDR3 has 12 residues. The CDR3 loop reads CASGLDLHGYTF. The CDR3 nucleotides are TGTGCCAGCGGCTTAGACCTTCATGGCTACACCTTC.

CDR3 sequence reads: CASSPHLTSGGLDTQYF. CDR3 coding DNA: TGCGCCAGCAGCCCTCACCTGACTAGCGGGGGGTTAGATACGCAGTATTTT. The chain couples TRBV4-1 to TRBJ2-3; 13 bases fit TRBD2. The V gene end was trimmed by 4 bases and the J gene end by 5 bases; junction bases not matched to a gene: 9. Germline V gene lookup returns CDR1 MGHRA and CDR2 YSYEKL. The CDR3 contains 17 residues.

This clonotype was picked up many times. This chain links TRBV27 with TRBJ2-7; possible D gene TRBD2, 5 bases. CDR1 is MNHEY, CDR2 SMNVEV, per germline (reference sequence). This CDR3 has 14 amino acids. The V and J ends lost 5 bases and 2 bases respectively, with 13 bases between them. The CDR3 sequence: CASSIIMGAYEQYF. Here the CDR3 DNA reads TGTGCCAGCAGTATTATAATGGGAGCCTACGAGCAGTACTTC.